This T cell receptor (beta chain) appears in the sequencing data of a study of shared clonotypes between healthy human individuals. Background on the study: The plates for each donor numbered three CD4 naive, three CD4 memory, two CD8 naive and one CD8 memory. Study results and caveats: Represented diversity (both genetic and exposure-history) was limited by the small number of donors.

For this clone: No antigen is known for it.

The CDR3 contains 15 residues. Germline V gives CDR1 MNHEY, CDR2 SMNVEV (reference sequence). Trimming removed 3 bases from V and 0 bases from J, with 8 bases in between. Profiled with immunoSEQ multiplex PCR; TCRdb holds only in-frame clones, not every one. Of 2 million to 2.5 million clones in the sample, more than 85% were seen once. The receptor was isolated from a man younger than 35 in good health. Some clones in this sample may be carry-over from other donors' samples. The chain carries TRBV27 and TRBJ2-2, with unresolved D. Sequencing was done on a sample of naive CD4+ T cells from PBMCs. Subset: CD45RA+ positively selected. In DNA, the CDR3 is TGTGCCAGCAGTTTTTCACTAACGAACACCGGGGAGCTGTTTTTT. It yields the protein CASSFSLTNTGELFF.